The present T cell receptor beta chain was sequenced within a study of blood T cell repertoires in COVID-19. Study-level information: T cells, B-cell-depleted T cells, or PBMCs provided the cDNA or gDNA that served as material.

TCRdb's copy holds only in-frame clones and misses some; the assay was immunoSEQ multiplex PCR. In the table there are 120,000 or so clones, about 86% of which are singletons. Germline V gene data show CDR1 as SQVTM and CDR2 as ANQGSEA. The CDR3 has 15 residues. V was pared by 4 bases and J by 2 bases, with 11 bases of the junction left unmatched. The sequencing sample was made of peripheral blood. The source is an elderly man with active or convalescent COVID-19. V and J are TRBV29-1 and TRBJ2-7, with 7 bases aligning to TRBD1. The CDR3 protein is CSVVPNRGPPYEQYF. CDR3 in DNA: TGCAGCGTTGTTCCAAACAGGGGCCCACCCTACGAGCAGTACTTC.